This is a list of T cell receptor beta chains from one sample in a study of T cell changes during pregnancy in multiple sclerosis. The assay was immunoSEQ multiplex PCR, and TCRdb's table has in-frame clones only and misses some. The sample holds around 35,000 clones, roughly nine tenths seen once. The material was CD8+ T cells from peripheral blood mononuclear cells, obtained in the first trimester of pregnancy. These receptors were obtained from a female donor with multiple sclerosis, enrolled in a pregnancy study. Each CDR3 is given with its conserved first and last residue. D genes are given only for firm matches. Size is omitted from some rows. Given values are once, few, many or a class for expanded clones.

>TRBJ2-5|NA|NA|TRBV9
CASSVVPVGETQYF
TGTGCCAGCAGCGTAGTACCCGTCGGGGAGACCCAGTACTTC
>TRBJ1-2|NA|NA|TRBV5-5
CASSLDSPEDANYGYTF
TGTGCCAGCAGCTTGGACAGCCCGGAGGATGCTAACTATGGCTACACCTTC
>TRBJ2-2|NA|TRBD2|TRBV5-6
CASSLGGRYGELFF
TGTGCCAGCAGCTTGGGCGGGAGGTACGGGGAGCTGTTTTTT
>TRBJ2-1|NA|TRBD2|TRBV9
CASSLSGINNEQFF
TGTGCCAGCAGCCTTAGCGGGATAAACAATGAGCAGTTCTTC
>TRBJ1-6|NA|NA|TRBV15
CATSARRGESPLHF
TGTGCCACCAGCGCCAGACGGGGGGAATCACCCCTCCACTTT
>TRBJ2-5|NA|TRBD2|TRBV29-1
CSVEISGRAGRETQYF
TGCAGCGTTGAGATTAGCGGGAGGGCCGGGAGGGAGACCCAGTACTTC
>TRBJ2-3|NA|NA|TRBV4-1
CASSQAPEDTQYF
TGCGCCAGCAGCCAAGCCCCGGAGGATACGCAGTATTTT
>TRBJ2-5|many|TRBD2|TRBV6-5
CASSWRPSGSQETQYF
TGTGCCAGCAGTTGGCGGCCTAGCGGGAGCCAAGAGACCCAGTACTTC
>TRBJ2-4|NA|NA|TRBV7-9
CASSLGGPEAKNIQYF
TGTGCCAGCAGCTTAGGAGGGCCAGAAGCCAAAAACATTCAGTACTTC
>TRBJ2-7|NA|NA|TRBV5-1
CASPTWWQGSYEQYF
TGCGCCAGCCCCACCTGGTGGCAGGGCTCCTACGAGCAGTACTTC
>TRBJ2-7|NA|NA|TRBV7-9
CASSLRGTVAYEQYF
TGTGCCAGCAGCTTAAGGGGGACGGTCGCCTACGAGCAGTACTTC
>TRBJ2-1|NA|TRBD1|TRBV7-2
CASTQAGGYNEQFF
TGTGCCAGCACTCAGGCAGGGGGCTACAATGAGCAGTTCTTC
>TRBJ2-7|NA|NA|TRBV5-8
CASSWGGEVYEQYF
TGTGCCAGCAGCTGGGGAGGAGAGGTCTACGAGCAGTACTTC
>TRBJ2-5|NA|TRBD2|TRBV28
CASRPTSGRPETQYF
TGTGCCAGCAGGCCAACTAGCGGGAGACCAGAGACCCAGTACTTC
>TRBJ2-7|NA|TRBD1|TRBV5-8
CAGRGSNRRREQYF
TGTGCCGGCAGGGGGAGTAATCGGAGGAGGGAGCAGTACTTC
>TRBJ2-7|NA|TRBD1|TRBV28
CASSSGQVSYEQYF
TGTGCCAGCAGTTCCGGACAGGTGTCCTACGAGCAGTACTTC
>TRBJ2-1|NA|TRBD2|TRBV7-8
CASRSSGSSYNEQFF
TGTGCCAGCAGATCTAGCGGGAGCTCCTACAATGAGCAGTTCTTC